This T cell receptor beta chain was sequenced in a study of blood T cell repertoires in COVID-19 (dated by TCRdb to 2020 to 2022). Regarding the complete study: Samples covering the acute and convalescent phases of COVID-19 were provided by collaborators in the United States, Italy and Spain. The prospective study material was composed of cDNA or gDNA derived from T cells, B-cell-depleted T cells, or PBMCs. The dataset comprised deeply sampled blood TCRbeta repertoires from subjects exposed to, actively infected with, or recovered from COVID-19. The repertoires were made available in a free public database intended to serve as a resource for research on the immune response to SARS-CoV-2. The samples were drawn from the first 160 participants of the ongoing ImmuneRACE study and from more than 1,000 subjects provided by 6 global collaborators. Nearly every sample came with metadata listing a de-identified subject ID, COVID-19 status, age in years and sex. Where HLA class I and class II types were available, the types were taken from metadata supplied by the sample provider, not from assay-based typing.

Overall study outcomes, separate from this receptor: The amount of clinical and demographic metadata varied by source and participant and was provided uncurated.

Points on this clone: It has no known antigen specificity. No base-level quality is on record; no much larger clone is a single base apart.

TCRbeta CDR3 regions were amplified from genomic DNA using the immunoSEQ Assay, a bias-controlled multiplex PCR. Turning to the authors' computational methods: The number of nucleated cells in each sample was estimated from the amplification of reference gene primers within the assay. Sequence reads were collapsed and filtered to measure the absolute abundance of every unique TCRbeta CDR3 rearrangement. Productive Simpson clonality was computed per sample as the square root of Simpson's diversity index over productive rearrangements. Not all clones reach the TCRdb copy of this immuneACCESS table, which keeps in-frame sequences only. Checked studies attribute under half of the gap to unresolved V genes and leave the rest unexplained. V, J and clone size are those of that table, while D and trimming were read from the DNA. Within this sample are roughly 100,000 clones, with about 86% of them counted one time only. In total, the top ten clones hold over 35% of the sample.

Collaborating institutions collected whole blood in K2EDTA tubes following their own protocols. Collaborator samples were shipped for TCRbeta analysis as frozen whole blood, isolated PBMCs, or DNA extracted from either sample type. From the cysteine through the phenylalanine, the CDR3 covers 15 amino acids. Only CDR3 DNA is held: 45 bases, read in frame from base 1. Per the germline V gene, MGHRA is the CDR1 and YSYEKL is the CDR2. V is pruned by 3 bases and J by 1 base, leaving 2 bases of the junction without a gene match. Input material: peripheral blood. The origin of this receptor is a man older than 75 with acute or convalescent COVID-19. The rearranged segments are TRBV4-1 and TRBJ2-1, with 8 junctional bases fitting TRBD1. The nucleotides are TGCGCCAGCAGCCAGGACAGGGTATCCTACAATGAGCAGTTCTTC. Its amino acids are CASSQDRVSYNEQFF.